This T cell receptor beta chain appears in the sequencing data of a study of T cell responses to AZD1222 COVID-19 vaccine. The assay was immunoSEQ multiplex PCR, and TCRdb's table has in-frame clones only and misses some. This sample has 110,000 to 150,000 clones, with around 90% found just once. Pooled samples include second doses given at about 4 or 12 weeks. A word on this clone: The antigen remains unidentified.

Overall study findings and caveats: Spike-spanning, vaccine-associated CD4 TCRs were dominant at 160-218 and 743-854. Seropositive at baseline were only 5 to 7 AZD1222 recipients. White British ancestry dominated among donors, who included more females, and clonal diversity was possibly underestimated.

The sequence was obtained from an adult who received the AZD1222 COVID-19 vaccine. The sample here was peripheral blood, taken 28 days after the second AZD1222 dose.

The CDR3 loop is CAWKVNSPLHF. The CDR3 DNA reads TGTGCCTGGAAGGTTAATTCACCCCTCCACTTT. The chain employs TRBV30 and TRBJ1-6, with no clear D. The CDR3 runs 11 residues. Germline V CDR1 and CDR2: GTSNPN, SVGIG (reference sequence). Trimming stripped 4 bases from V and 6 bases from J, with 4 bases between.